This T cell receptor beta chain was profiled in a study of control samples from healthy donors and cancer patients. Generated by immunoSEQ multiplex PCR, the TCRdb table keeps only in-frame clones and is missing some. The sample contains roughly 86,000 clones, 93% of which appear only once. CDR1 and CDR2 from the germline V gene are MDHEN and SYDVKM. V was trimmed by 2 bases and J by 5 bases, leaving 13 bases between them. The CDR3 contains 15 residues. The source material was blood. The origin of this receptor is a woman under 40 in good health. V is TRBV28 and J is TRBJ1-5, with a weak D call TRBD1 (6 bases). In DNA, the CDR3 is TGTGCCAGCAGTTTACCCAACAGGGCGGATCAGCCCCAGCATTTT. The encoded protein is CASSLPNRADQPQHF.